These 3 T cell receptor beta chains were sequenced from one sample in a study of cytomegalovirus exposure and HLA in healthy donors. The primer mix had 60 Vbeta and 13 Jbeta primers. Repertoires were generated with immunoSEQ multiplex PCR, while TCRdb's copy carries only in-frame clones and drops some. The table has 150,000 to 170,000 clones, around 81% seen once. The sequenced sample was PBMCs. The receptors stem from a woman in her thirties or forties in good health and CMV-seropositive.

The V gene is TRBV6-5, the J gene TRBJ2-4, with a possible D match to TRBD2 (6 bases). This CDR3 region has 14 residues. Trimming removed 4 bases at V and 7 bases at J, with 14 bases between. Germline V gene lookup returns CDR1 MNHEY and CDR2 SVGAGI. CDR3 protein: CASSSIPGSNIQYF. The CDR3, as DNA: TGTGCCAGCAGTTCCATCCCCGGGAGTAACATTCAGTACTTC.

This chain connects TRBV27 to TRBJ2-2, with 7 bases lining up with TRBD2. V lost 4 bases and J lost 6; bases outside the gene matches: 8. Germline assignment: CDR1 MNHEY and CDR2 SMNVEV (reference sequence). This CDR3 is built from 15 residues. The CDR3 loop reads CASSYRGLVAGELFF. The CDR3 coding sequence is TGTGCCAGCAGTTACCGCGGACTAGTTGCCGGGGAGCTGTTTTTT.

The rearrangement uses TRBV6-5 and TRBJ2-7; TRBD2 matches at 7 bases. This CDR3 contains 14 residues. In germline, CDR1 is MNHEY, CDR2 SVGAGI. V was pared by 8 bases and J by 7 bases, with 14 bases of the junction left unmatched. In DNA form, the CDR3 reads TGTGCCAGCCTCCCATGGAGGGGAGCGGGAGAGCAGTACTTC. Translating gives CASLPWRGAGEQYF.